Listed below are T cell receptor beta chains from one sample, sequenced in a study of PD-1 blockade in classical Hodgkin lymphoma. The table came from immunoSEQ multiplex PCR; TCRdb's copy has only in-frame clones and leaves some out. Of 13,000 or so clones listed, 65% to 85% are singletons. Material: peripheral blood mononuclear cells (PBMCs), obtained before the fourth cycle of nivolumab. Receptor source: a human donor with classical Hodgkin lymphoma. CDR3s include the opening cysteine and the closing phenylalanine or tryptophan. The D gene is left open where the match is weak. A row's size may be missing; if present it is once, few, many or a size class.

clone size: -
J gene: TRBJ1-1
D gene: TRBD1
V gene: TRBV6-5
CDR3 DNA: TGTGCCAGCAGTAAACCGGGACAGGGCACTGAAGCTTTCTTT
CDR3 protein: CASSKPGQGTEAFF

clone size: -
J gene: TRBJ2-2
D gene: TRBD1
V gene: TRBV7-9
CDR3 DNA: TGTGCCAGCAGCTTAGGGAGTCCCGGGACAGGGGCCGGGGAGCTGTTTTTT
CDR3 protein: CASSLGSPGTGAGELFF

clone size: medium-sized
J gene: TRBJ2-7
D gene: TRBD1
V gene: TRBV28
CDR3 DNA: TGTGCCAGCAGTTTTTTTCCCCAGGGGGCTAATTACGAGCAGTACTTC
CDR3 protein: CASSFFPQGANYEQYF

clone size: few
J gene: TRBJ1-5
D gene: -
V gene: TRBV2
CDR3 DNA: TGTGCCAGCACTTGGGGCCAGAACAATCAGCCCCAGCATTTT
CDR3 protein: CASTWGQNNQPQHF

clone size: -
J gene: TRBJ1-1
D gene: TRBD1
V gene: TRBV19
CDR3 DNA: TGTGCCAGTAGCTCCCCCCGACAGGGGCTTCGAAAAAGGGGAATGAACACTGAAGCTTTCTTT
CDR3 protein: CASSSPRQGLRKRGMNTEAFF

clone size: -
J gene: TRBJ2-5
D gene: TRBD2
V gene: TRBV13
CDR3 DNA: TGTGCCAGCAGCCGTGTTGGCGGGGGGGGAGAGACCCAGTACTTC
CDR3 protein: CASSRVGGGGETQYF

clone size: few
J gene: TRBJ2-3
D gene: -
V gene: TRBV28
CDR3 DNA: TGTGCCAGCAGAATTGACAGCACAGATACGCAGTATTTT
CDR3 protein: CASRIDSTDTQYF

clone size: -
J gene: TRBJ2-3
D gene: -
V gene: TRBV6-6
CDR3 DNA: TGTGCCAGCACCCCCCTCACAGATACGCAGTATTTT
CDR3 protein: CASTPLTDTQYF

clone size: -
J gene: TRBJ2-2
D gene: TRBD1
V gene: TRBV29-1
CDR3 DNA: TGCAGCGTTGAAAAAACCGGGACAGGGGTTTCTGTAGGCGGGGAGCTGTTTTTT
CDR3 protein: CSVEKTGTGVSVGGELFF

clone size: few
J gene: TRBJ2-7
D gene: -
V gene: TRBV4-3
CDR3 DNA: TGCGCCAGCAGCCAAGATCCGGCAGGAGCCTCCTACGAGCAGTACTTC
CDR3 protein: CASSQDPAGASYEQYF

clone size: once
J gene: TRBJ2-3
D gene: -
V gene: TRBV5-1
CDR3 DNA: TGCGCCAGCAGCACCCAGACATTAGATACGCAGTATTTT
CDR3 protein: CASSTQTLDTQYF

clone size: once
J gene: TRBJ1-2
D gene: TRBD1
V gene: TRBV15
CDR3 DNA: TGTGCCACCAGCAGCTCAAGCAGGGGGAAGAACTATGGCTACACCTTC
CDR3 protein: CATSSSSRGKNYGYTF

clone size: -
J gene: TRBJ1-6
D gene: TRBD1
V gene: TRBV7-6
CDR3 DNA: TGTGCCAGCAGCTTAGGACAGGGTGATTCACCCCTCCACTTT
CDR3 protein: CASSLGQGDSPLHF

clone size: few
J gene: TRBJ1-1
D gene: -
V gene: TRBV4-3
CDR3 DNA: TGCGCCAGCGGCAGCGAGGGTGGGTTGAACACTGAAGCTTTCTTT
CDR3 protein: CASGSEGGLNTEAFF

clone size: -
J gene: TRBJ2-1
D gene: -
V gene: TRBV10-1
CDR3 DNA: TGCGCCAGCAGTTCGAGGGGGAACAATGAGCAGTTCTTC
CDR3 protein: CASSSRGNNEQFF

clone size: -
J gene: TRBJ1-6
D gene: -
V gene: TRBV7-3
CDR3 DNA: TGTGCCAGCAGCTTAATTGGGGGCCCGTCACCCCTCCACTTT
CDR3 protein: CASSLIGGPSPLHF

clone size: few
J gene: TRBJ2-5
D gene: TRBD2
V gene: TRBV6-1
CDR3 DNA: TGTGCCAGCAGTGAAGCGGCGGGGGGGCCAGAGACCCAGTACTTC
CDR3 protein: CASSEAAGGPETQYF

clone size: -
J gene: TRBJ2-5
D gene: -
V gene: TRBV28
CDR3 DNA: TGTGCCACCTCGCCCCGGGGAGGGGGCGCCTCAATCCAGTACTTC
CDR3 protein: CATSPRGGGASIQYF

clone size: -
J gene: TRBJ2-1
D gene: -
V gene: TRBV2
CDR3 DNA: TGTGCCAGCAGCCCTCGCTTATACAATGAGCAGTTCTTC
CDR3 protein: CASSPRLYNEQFF

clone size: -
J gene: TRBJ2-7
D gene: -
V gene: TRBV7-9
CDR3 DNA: TGTGCCAGCAGCTCAATGGGGGGCGAGCAGTACTTC
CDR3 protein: CASSSMGGEQYF

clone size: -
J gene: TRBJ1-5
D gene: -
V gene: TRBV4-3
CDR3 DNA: TGCGCCAGCAGCCAAGATCCCGGGAATCAGCCCCAGCATTTT
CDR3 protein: CASSQDPGNQPQHF

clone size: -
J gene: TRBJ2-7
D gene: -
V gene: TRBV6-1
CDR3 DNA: TGTGCCAGCAAGGCGACCCGGGGGAACTACGAGCAGTACTTC
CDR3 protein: CASKATRGNYEQYF

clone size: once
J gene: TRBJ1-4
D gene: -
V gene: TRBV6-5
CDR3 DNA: TGTGCCACCGGCAGGTGGGATGAAAAACTGTTTTTT
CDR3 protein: CATGRWDEKLFF

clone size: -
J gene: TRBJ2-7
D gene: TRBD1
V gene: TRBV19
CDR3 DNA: TGTGCCAGTAGTATGGGACAGTTAACGGAGCAGTACTTC
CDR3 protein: CASSMGQLTEQYF

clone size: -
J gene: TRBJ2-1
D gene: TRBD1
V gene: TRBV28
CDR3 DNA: TGTGCCAGCAGGGAGACAGGGGGCTCCTACAATGAGCAGTTCTTC
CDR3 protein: CASRETGGSYNEQFF

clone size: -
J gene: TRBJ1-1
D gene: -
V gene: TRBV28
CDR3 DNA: TGTGCCAGCAGTTTGAGGAACACTGAAGCTTTCTTT
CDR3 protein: CASSLRNTEAFF

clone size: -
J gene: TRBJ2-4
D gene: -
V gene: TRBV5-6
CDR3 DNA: TGTGCCAGCAGCTCTTGGACACGGATTAAAAACATTCAGTACTTC
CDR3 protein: CASSSWTRIKNIQYF

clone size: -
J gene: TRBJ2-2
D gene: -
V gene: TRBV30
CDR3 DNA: TGTGCCTGGAGAGGAGGGGCCGGCACCGGGGAGCTGTTTTTT
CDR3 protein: CAWRGGAGTGELFF

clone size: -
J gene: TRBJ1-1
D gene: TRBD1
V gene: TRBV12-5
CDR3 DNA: TGTGCTAGTGGTCCACTACAGGGGAATGCTGAAGCTTTCTTT
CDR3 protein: CASGPLQGNAEAFF

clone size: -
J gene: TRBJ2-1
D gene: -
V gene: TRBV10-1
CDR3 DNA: TGCGCCAGCAGTGATCGGGTAAACAATGAGCAGTTCTTC
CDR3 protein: CASSDRVNNEQFF

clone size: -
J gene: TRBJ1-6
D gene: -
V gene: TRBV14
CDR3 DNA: TGTGCCAGCAGCCAAGTGTGGCGGGGGAAAGGTTCCTATAATTCACCCCTCCACTTT
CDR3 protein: CASSQVWRGKGSYNSPLHF

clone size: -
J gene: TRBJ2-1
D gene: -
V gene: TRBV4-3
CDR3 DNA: TGCGCCAGCAGCTCGAGGGGCCAAGACAATGAGCAGTTCTTC
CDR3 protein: CASSSRGQDNEQFF

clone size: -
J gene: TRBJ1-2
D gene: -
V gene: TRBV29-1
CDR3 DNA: TGCAGCGTTCTTGGCGCGGTTCTGGACTATGGCTACACCTTC
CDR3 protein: CSVLGAVLDYGYTF

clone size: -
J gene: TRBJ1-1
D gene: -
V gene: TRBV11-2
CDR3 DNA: TGTGCCAGCCGAAGTTGGGCAGGGATGAACACTGAAGCTTTCTTT
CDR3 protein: CASRSWAGMNTEAFF

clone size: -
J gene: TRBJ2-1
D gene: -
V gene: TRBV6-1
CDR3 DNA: TGTGCCAGCAGTGTCAGAGGGGCGGGTAACGATGAGCAGTTCTTC
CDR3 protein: CASSVRGAGNDEQFF

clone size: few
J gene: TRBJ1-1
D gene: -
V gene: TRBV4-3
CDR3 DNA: TGCGCCAGCAGCCAAGATATCTGGGACGGGAACACTGAAGCTTTCTTT
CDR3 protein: CASSQDIWDGNTEAFF

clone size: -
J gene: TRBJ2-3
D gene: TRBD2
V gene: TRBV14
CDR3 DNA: TGTGCCAGCACCCTAGCGGGGGCCCCAGATACGCAGTATTTT
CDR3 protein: CASTLAGAPDTQYF

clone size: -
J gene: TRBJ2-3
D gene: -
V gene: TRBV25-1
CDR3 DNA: TGTGCCAGCAGTGGGGATACGCAGTATTTT
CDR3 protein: CASSGDTQYF

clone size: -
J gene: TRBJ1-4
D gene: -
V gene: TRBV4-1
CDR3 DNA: TGCGCCAGCAGCCAAGATAGCGGGGTATATGAAAAACTGTTTTTT
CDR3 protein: CASSQDSGVYEKLFF

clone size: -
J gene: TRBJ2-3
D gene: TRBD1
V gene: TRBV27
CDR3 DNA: TGTGCCAGCACCCTTCTCACAGGGGCAGGAGATACGCAGTATTTT
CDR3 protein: CASTLLTGAGDTQYF

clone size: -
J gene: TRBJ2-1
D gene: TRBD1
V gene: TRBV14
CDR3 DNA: TGTGCCAGCAGCCGCGATCAGACAGGGGACGATGAGCAGTTCTTC
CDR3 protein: CASSRDQTGDDEQFF

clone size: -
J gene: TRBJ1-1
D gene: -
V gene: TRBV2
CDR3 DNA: TGTGCCAGCAGGACCTATGGGGGGACCATGAACACTGAAGCTTTCTTT
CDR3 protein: CASRTYGGTMNTEAFF

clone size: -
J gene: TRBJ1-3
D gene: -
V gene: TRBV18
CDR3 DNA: TGTGCCAGCTCACCGGAGGGGTTCTCTGGAAACACCATATATTTT
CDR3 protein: CASSPEGFSGNTIYF

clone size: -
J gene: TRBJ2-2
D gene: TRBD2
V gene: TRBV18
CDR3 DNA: TGTGCCAGCTCACCCAAGCGGGGCTTTTCGAACACCGGGGAGCTGTTTTTT
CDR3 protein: CASSPKRGFSNTGELFF

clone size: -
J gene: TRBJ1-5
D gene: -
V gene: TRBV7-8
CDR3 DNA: TGTGCCAGCAGCTTTAGCCTGGGGCGCAATCAGCCCCAGCATTTT
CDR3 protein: CASSFSLGRNQPQHF

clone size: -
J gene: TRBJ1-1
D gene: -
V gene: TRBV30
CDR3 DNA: TGTGCCTGGGGACAGTTGAACACTGAAGCTTTCTTT
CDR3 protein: CAWGQLNTEAFF

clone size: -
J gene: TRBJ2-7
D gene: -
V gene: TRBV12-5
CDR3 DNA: TGTGCTAGTGGTAACGCCCTGCTCGGGGAGCAGTACTTC
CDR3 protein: CASGNALLGEQYF

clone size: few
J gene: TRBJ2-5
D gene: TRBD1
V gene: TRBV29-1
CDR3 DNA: TGCAGCGTTGACCCACAACGGACAGGGGCCGGGGGAGGGACCCAGTACTTC
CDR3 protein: CSVDPQRTGAGGGTQYF

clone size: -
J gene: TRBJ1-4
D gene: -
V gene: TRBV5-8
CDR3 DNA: TGTGCCAGCAGCTTCTTGGGGGCAGTAGATGAAAAACTGTTTTTT
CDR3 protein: CASSFLGAVDEKLFF